This entry concerns a single T cell receptor beta chain. Its antigen is undetermined. CDR1 and CDR2 from the germline V gene are SQVTM and ANQGSEA. The CDR3 contains 12 residues. Germline trimming cut 8 bases from V and 0 bases from J; bases unmatched to any gene: 4. Clones were read by immunoSEQ multiplex PCR, and TCRdb kept only the in-frame ones, dropping some. In the table there are tens of thousands of clones, approximately 97% of which are singletons. The sample is drawn from a study of cytomegalovirus exposure and HLA in healthy donors. General study results and limits: Both high specificity and high sensitivity reportedly marked the classifier's diagnosis of cytomegalovirus status. Overall, approximately 150 TCR beta chains were annotated as cytomegalovirus-associated.

This sequence originates from a woman between 18 and 29 years old in good health and CMV-seropositive. The chain combines TRBV29-1 with TRBJ2-7; 7 nucleotides agree with TRBD1. The sequenced sample consisted of PBMCs. CDR3 in DNA: TGCAGCTACCAGGGGGTCTCCTACGAGCAGTACTTC. Its translation is CSYQGVSYEQYF.